The subject of this entry is one TCR beta chain. It lacks a known antigen. The input lacks base qualities; no much larger clone sits a single base away. CDR1 is given as LNHDA and CDR2 as SQIVND, both from the germline V gene (reference sequence). Measured from the cysteine to the phenylalanine, the CDR3 is 14 residues long. The DNA shown is the 42-base CDR3, in frame from base 1. Trimming removed 6 bases from V and 3 bases from J, leaving 14 bases between the germline ends. These data belong to a study of cytomegalovirus exposure and HLA in healthy donors (dated by TCRdb to between 2016 and 2019). Background on the whole study: An earlier analysis of several hundred of the donors reported approximately 300 Gb of sequence data and 95 million to 140 million unique TCR beta sequences obtained from 180 million or so T cells. An early release covering approximately 600 HLA-typed donors comprised approximately 290 gigabases of sequencing data and approximately 80 million unique TCR sequences. Among the roughly 400 genotyped donors, approximately 77% belonged to the genetic ancestry cluster associated with self-reported Caucasian donors. The study aimed to test whether signatures of past pathogen exposure could be identified by cataloging public T cell receptors. The study used immunosequencing to profile the T cell repertoires of approximately 630 subjects and linked those repertoires to cytomegalovirus serostatus. A separate validation cohort of some 130 different subjects was used in addition to the approximately 640-subject first cohort. To predict cytomegalovirus infection status, the study brought together high-throughput TCR immunosequencing, statistical association of individual TCRs with disease status, and machine learning. A later analysis re-analyzed previously published TCR beta repertoires from 666 donors and added high-resolution HLA genotyping to study TCR occurrence patterns. In the later analysis, no new phenotypic data were used to find candidate immune exposures; instead, reliance was placed on TCR beta sequences and their occurrence across donors. An earlier analysis of some 600 of the donors applied high-throughput TCR beta sequencing to assess whether each TCR beta V gene segment acted as functional or pseudogenic. Donor age, sex, ethnicity and CMV serostatus were collected together with the repertoire data. In a later genetic analysis, genome-wide SNP genotypes for 398 of the 666 donors were used, and that subset was treated as a discovery cohort. All discovery cohort repertoires had been generated using a single sequencing platform. Class I and class II HLA loci were covered by the typing at four-digit resolution. Typing coverage varied by locus: about 629-630 donors for A, B, C, DRB1 and DQB1; roughly 510 for DQA1; about 590 for DPA1; under 490 for DPB1. Four or five DR-DQ haplotypes were handled as single units for association and clustering, since linkage in the cohort was strong. Among about 390 genotyped donors of the cohort, an average of approximately 240,000 unique TCR beta nucleotide sequences were sequenced per donor, approximately 20% of them non-productive.

The cohort consisted of 666 healthy bone marrow donors. At the time of sampling, every cohort member was nominally healthy, though immune exposures that went unrecorded were likely present. The donor tested CMV seronegative and was one of the 352 seronegative cohort members. Each donor provided a peripheral blood sample, and peripheral blood mononuclear cells were used for TCR beta sequencing. The Qiagen DNeasy Blood Extraction Kit was used to extract genomic DNA from the blood cell samples. Preparation of the library involved the immunoSEQ multiplex PCR assay. For the multiplex PCR, a mixture combining 60 forward primers for TCR Vbeta segments and 13 reverse primers for TCR Jbeta segments was used. A multiplex PCR assay on genomic DNA amplified the CDR3 region of rearranged TCR beta genes. The amplified TCR beta libraries were sequenced on the Illumina HiSeq System as 87-base-pair reads. The original pipeline was this. A later analysis tallied around 80 million unique TCR beta chains across the 600 to 700 repertoires, and approximately 12 million of those chains were shared by two or more donors. To remove PCR and sequencing errors, raw reads were error-corrected and collapsed into unique sequences using a nearest-neighbor algorithm that merged closely related sequences. V, D and J gene segments were assigned by aligning CDR3 sequences to IMGT reference sequences. For a sequence to be retained, a match of at least six nucleotides was required to both a V gene segment and a J gene segment. A rearrangement was called productive if the CDR3 had no stop codons and remained in frame with V and J, and every other rearrangement was called non-productive. Following IMGT convention, CDR3 was defined as the stretch from the second conserved V-encoded cysteine to the conserved J-encoded phenylalanine. Sequences without an unambiguous match to a single V gene segment were excluded from the earlier analysis of 450 to 750 of the donors. In an earlier analysis of almost 600 of the donors, a V segment was called functional when productive rearrangements were above 56.7%, and segregating when the standard deviation between donors exceeded 5%. A statistical classification framework was built to diagnose cytomegalovirus status from the catalog of TCR beta chain sequences. In a later analysis, V and J genes were assigned by comparing TCR nucleotide sequences against IMGT/GENE-DB human TR gene sequences. In a later analysis, CDR3 sequences and most-parsimonious VDJ recombination scenarios were assigned using the TCRdist pipeline. In a later analysis, each TCR beta chain was defined by its CDR3 amino acid sequence together with its V-gene family, and reads lacking a unique V-gene family were excluded. In a later analysis, 500 to 700 highly shared, low-generation-probability nucleotide sequences were removed to address suspected cross-contamination and a sequencing artifact. In a later analysis, a clonal expansion index was calculated for each public chain from normalized within-repertoire ranks of inferred template counts. A later analysis computed generation probabilities with a VDJ recombination model fitted to out-of-frame rearrangements, and checked the results against IGoR. In a later analysis, TCR-TCR, TCR-HLA and TCR-CMV co-occurrence was scored with hypergeometric tests, and a repertoire-size bias correction was applied to TCR pairs. To estimate false discovery rates, a later analysis permuted the HLA or CMV assignments 20 times. In a later analysis, co-occurring TCRs were grouped using DBSCAN, and TCRdist sequence similarity was added for clustering within HLA-allele-positive subsets. Repertoires with fewer than 30,000 or more than 120,000 public chains were left out of co-occurrence clustering, as were about 5 repertoires with anomalous nucleotide sharing. TCRdb obtained this table from immuneACCESS and retained in-frame rearrangements with V and J assigned. These tables miss some clones; where compared with another copy, unresolved V genes account for less than half of the shortfall, and the remainder is unexplained. The DNA was the basis for D and trimming; V, J and clone size are from that table. Present in this sample are 200,000 or so clones, about 89% of which were seen just once. The ten biggest clones cover around 1.4% of the sample.

Broad study findings and their caveats: In an earlier analysis of roughly 500 of the donors, most TCR beta V segments appeared in productive rearrangements about 87% or about 30% of the time, broadly matching IMGT annotations. The 87-base-pair reads could not distinguish some IMGT-functional V segments, including TRBV6-2 and TRBV6-3, so those segments were excluded. This cohort had only TCR beta chains sequenced, and the lack of alpha or paired-chain data limited which features could be detected. A further reported finding was that TCR beta sequences accurately predicted the HLA-A and HLA-B alleles for most subjects in the first cohort. Presence/absence analyses assumed roughly uniform sequencing depth across donors, an assumption that may not hold. Most CMV-associated TCR beta chains appeared to be HLA-restricted in a later analysis, and the HLA associations seemed to be driven largely by CMV exposure. In a later genetic analysis, fewer N-insertions in productive TCRs were reported among donors in an Asian-associated ancestry cluster than the approximately 630-donor mean. Across donors, most TCR sequences were observed very rarely, whereas some public TCRs were present in many individuals. Specific HLA alleles were associated with 15,000 to 20,000 TCR beta sequences at a false discovery rate of 0.05 in a later analysis. The only immune exposure information available for the cohort was CMV serostatus. In a later analysis, several top co-occurrence clusters were reported to appear linked to parvovirus B19, influenza, CMV and Epstein-Barr virus. According to a later analysis, TCR association rates differed among HLA loci, with DRB1 alleles showing the most associated TCRs and HLA-C alleles showing the fewest. V-gene and J-gene trimming of TCR beta chains was associated with a missense DCLRE1C variant in a later genetic analysis, and the association was replicated in an independent cohort. A later analysis found that HLA-associated TCR beta chains were more clonally expanded and had lower generation probabilities than equally common non-associated chains. Because HLA typing was unavailable for some donors at each locus, only the typed subset was used in association tests. Correlated functional status among segregating V segments might be attributable to linkage disequilibrium, but an unknown experimental factor could not be ruled out. Assigning TCR associations to individual alleles was difficult when HLA alleles, especially DR and DQ, strongly co-occurred. Cytomegalovirus status was reported to be diagnosed by the classifier with high specificity and sensitivity in both the original and validation cohorts. According to the authors, the approach could potentially be generalized to other disease states and immunological phenotypes. A few of the identified cytomegalovirus-associated TCR beta chains were confirmed in vitro to be specific for cytomegalovirus antigens. Because counts were too low, roughly 18 rarely observed V segments, including chromosome 9 orphons, were left out of the earlier analysis of several hundred of the donors. A cluster of highly shared sequence variants was judged likely to be a technical artifact of the sequencing pipeline. The study gave a list of under 200 TCR beta chains associated with cytomegalovirus.

This sequence was found in a man between 25 and 39 years old in good health and CMV-seronegative. The sequenced material came from PBMCs. Recombination joined TRBV19 with TRBJ1-2; the D gene is not confidently resolved. The CDR3 amino acid sequence is: CASRTDGGDYGYTF. The bases read TGTGCCAGTAGGACCGACGGAGGAGACTATGGCTACACCTTC.